This T cell receptor beta chain was documented in a study of OX40 agonist ivuxolimab in advanced cancers. About the study: Clinicians treated patients with ivuxolimab, an agonistic anti-OX40 (CD134) antibody. Participants averaged approximately 61 years of age (range 23 to 79) and were roughly 83% male. Study-level results: On average, CD8+ T cells had more expanded clones than CD4+. Among the least clonally expanded were partial responders at 0.1-3.0 mg/kg.

Details on this clone: Antigen: not known.

Germline assignment: CDR1 LNHDA and CDR2 SQIVND (reference sequence). V was pared by 5 bases and J by 0 bases, with 17 bases between. The CDR3 length is 16 residues. Sequencing used immunoSEQ multiplex PCR; TCRdb keeps in-frame clones, though not all of them. The top ten hold approximately 0.5% of the sample, which has some 95,000 clones, around 90% seen once. The source of this sequence is an adult with an advanced solid tumor such as melanoma, head and neck, liver or kidney cancer. Sequenced material: CD4+ or CD8+ T cells sorted from blood, taken in a trial of the OX40 agonist ivuxolimab. The rearrangement joins TRBV19 to TRBJ2-7; D remains unclear. CDR3 in DNA: TGTGCCAGTAGTCCTCTCCCAGGAGTAGGCTCCTACGAGCAGTACTTC. It encodes CASSPLPGVGSYEQYF.